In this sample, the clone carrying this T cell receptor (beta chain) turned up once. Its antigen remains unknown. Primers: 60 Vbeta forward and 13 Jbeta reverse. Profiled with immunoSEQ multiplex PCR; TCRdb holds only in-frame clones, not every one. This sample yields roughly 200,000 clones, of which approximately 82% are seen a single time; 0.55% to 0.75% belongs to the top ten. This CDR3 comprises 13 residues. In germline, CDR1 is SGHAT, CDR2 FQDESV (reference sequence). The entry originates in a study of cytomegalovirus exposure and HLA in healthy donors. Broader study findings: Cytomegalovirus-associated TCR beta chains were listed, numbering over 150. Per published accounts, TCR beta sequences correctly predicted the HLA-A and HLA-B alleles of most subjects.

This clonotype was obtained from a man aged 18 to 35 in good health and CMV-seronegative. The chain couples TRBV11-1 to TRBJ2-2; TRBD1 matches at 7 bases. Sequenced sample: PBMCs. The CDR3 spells CVSPAGGTGELFF. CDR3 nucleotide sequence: TGTGTCTCCCCAGCAGGGGGCACCGGGGAGCTGTTTTTT.